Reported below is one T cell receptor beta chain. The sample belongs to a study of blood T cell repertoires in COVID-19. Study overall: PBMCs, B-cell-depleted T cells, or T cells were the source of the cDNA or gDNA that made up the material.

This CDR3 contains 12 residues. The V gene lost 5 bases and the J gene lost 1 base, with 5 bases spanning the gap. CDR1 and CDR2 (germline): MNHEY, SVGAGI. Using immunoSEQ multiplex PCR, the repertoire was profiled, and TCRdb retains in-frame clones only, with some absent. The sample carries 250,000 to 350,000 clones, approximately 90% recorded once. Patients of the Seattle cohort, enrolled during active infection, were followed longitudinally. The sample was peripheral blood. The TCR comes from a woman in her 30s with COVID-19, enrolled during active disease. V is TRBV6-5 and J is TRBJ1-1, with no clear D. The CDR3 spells CASSTTNTEAFF. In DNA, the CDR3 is TGTGCCAGCAGTACAACGAACACTGAAGCTTTCTTT.